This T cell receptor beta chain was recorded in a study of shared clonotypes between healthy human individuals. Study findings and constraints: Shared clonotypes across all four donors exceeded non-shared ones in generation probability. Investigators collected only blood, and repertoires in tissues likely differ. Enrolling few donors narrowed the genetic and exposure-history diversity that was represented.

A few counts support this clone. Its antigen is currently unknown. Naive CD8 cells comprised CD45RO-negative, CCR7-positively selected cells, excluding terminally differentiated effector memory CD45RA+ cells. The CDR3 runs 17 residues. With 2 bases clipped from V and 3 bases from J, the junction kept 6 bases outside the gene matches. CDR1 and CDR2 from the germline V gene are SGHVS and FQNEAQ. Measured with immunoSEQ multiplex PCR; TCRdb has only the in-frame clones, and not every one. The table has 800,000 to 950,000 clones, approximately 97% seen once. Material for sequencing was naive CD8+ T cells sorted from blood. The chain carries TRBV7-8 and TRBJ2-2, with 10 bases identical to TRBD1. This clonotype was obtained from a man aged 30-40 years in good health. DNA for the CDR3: TGTGCCAGCAGCTTACTCGGGACAGGGGAGCACACCGGGGAGCTGTTTTTT. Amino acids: CASSLLGTGEHTGELFF.